The 31 T cell receptor beta chains below all came from one sample that was sequenced in a study of T cell clonotyping in hematopoietic cell transplantation (dated by TCRdb to the early 2020s). This sample's time point label indicates: 30 days after allo-HCT. The library was made by the immunoSEQ multiplex PCR assay. Here the immuneACCESS table is served through TCRdb, limited to in-frame sequences with V and J called. Missing clones are a known gap in these copies; in checked studies unresolved V genes cover under half, and the rest lacks a known reason. For this sample there are under 12,000 clones; approximately 45% appear just once. The ten most abundant clones make up over 6.5% of the sample. This material consisted of PBMCs, taken 30 days after allogeneic stem cell transplant. These TCRs come from a male patient in his fifties who had an allogeneic stem cell transplant from an unrelated donor, so the T cells may come from the graft donor. Some clones in this sample may be carry-over from other donors' samples.

The chain uses TRBV30 and TRBJ1-2; D is uncertain. V was trimmed by 3 bases and J by 8 bases, leaving 13 bases between them. From germline, CDR1 is GTSNPN and CDR2 SVGIG (reference sequence). The CDR3 consists of 12 residues. The CDR3 region is CAWSRQAEGYTF. CDR3 nucleotides: TGTGCCTGGAGCCGGCAAGCGGAGGGCTACACCTTC. Full variable domain (rest looked up from reference TRBV30 and TRBJ1-2): SQTIHQWPATLVQPVGSPLSLECTVEGTSNPNLYWYRQAAGRGLQLLFYSVGIGQISSEVPQNLSASRPQDRQFILSSKKLLLSDSGFYLCAWSRQAEGYTFGSGTRLTVV.

This chain links TRBV25-1 with TRBJ1-1; D remains unclear. The V gene's germline CDR1 is MGHDK and CDR2 SYGVNS. Trimming removed 2 bases at V and 1 base at J, with 5 bases between. The CDR3 contains 13 residues. The CDR3 DNA follows: TGTGCCAGCAGTGAACTTCCGAACACTGAAGCTTTCTTT. It translates to CASSELPNTEAFF.

The gene calls are TRBV4-3 and TRBJ2-3; 7 bases map to TRBD2. The junction had 12 bases not matched to a gene; V was cut back by 1 base and J by 5 bases. Germline lookup yields CDR1 LGHNA and CDR2 YSLEER. The CDR3 sequence is 17 residues long. The CDR3 DNA sequence: TGCGCCAGCAGCCAAGGTCTAGCGGAGACAGTTGGAGATACGCAGTATTTT. Its translation: CASSQGLAETVGDTQYF.

There are a few counts of this clone. The chain is built from TRBV6-1 and TRBJ1-1; TRBD1 is a possible D gene (6 bases). CDR3 size: 12 residues. Germline V gives CDR1 MNHNS, CDR2 SASEGT. Deletions cut 8 bases from V and 5 bases from J, with 12 bases between. CDR3 coding DNA: TGTGCCAGCCCCGGGGGCGGTACTGAAGCTTTCTTT. It specifies CASPGGGTEAFF.

The chain carries TRBV4-3 and TRBJ2-7; possibly TRBD1 for D (6 bases). The CDR3 sequence is 15 residues long. Germline V lookup: CDR1 LGHNA, CDR2 YSLEER. The ends were cut back, 4 bases at V and 2 bases at J, with 15 bases in the middle. The DNA of the CDR3 is TGCGCCAGCAGCCTCCGCACCGGGACAACCTACGAGCAGTACTTC. This gives the protein CASSLRTGTTYEQYF.

This clone was observed a handful of times. V gene TRBV29-1 combines with J gene TRBJ2-5; D unresolved. This CDR3 region has 11 residues. The germline V gene has CDR1 SQVTM and CDR2 ANQGSEA. Trimming stripped 4 bases from V and 4 bases from J, with 7 bases between. CDR3 region: CSVVLRETQYF. The DNA for the CDR3 is TGCAGCGTTGTCCTACGAGAGACCCAGTACTTC.

The chain has TRBV6-1 and TRBJ2-2; 8 positions agree with TRBD1. J lost 7 bases, V lost 5 bases, and 9 bases had no gene match. CDR3 length equals 15 residues. The germline gives CDR1 MNHNS, CDR2 SASEGT. This CDR3 is CASSRDRSPGGELFF. The CDR3 DNA reads TGTGCCAGCAGTCGGGACAGGTCTCCTGGCGGGGAGCTGTTTTTT.

This chain connects TRBV9 to TRBJ2-3; D not resolved. Trimming removed 4 bases at V and 4 bases at J, with 13 bases between. The length of the CDR3 is 14 residues. Germline V gene sequence: CDR1 SGDLS, CDR2 YYNGEE. Written as DNA, the CDR3 is TGTGCCAGCAGCATCCCCGCAGGAGCAGATACGCAGTATTTT. As protein: CASSIPAGADTQYF.

The rearrangement joins TRBV5-1 to TRBJ2-5; TRBD2 matches 9 bases. Germline CDR1 and CDR2: SGHRS and YFSETQ. J was trimmed by 6 bases and V by 0 bases; bases with no gene match: 9. The CDR3 has 16 residues. CDR3 nucleotides: TGCGCCAGCAGCTTGGGATCCAGCGGGAGGATCCAGACCCAGTACTTC. Its protein is CASSLGSSGRIQTQYF.

This clone has a handful of counts. The chain carries TRBV2 and TRBJ1-5; the D gene is possibly TRBD1 (6 bases). Germline V gene sequence: CDR1 SNHLY, CDR2 FYNNEI. The V and J ends lost 8 bases and 7 bases respectively, with 12 bases between them. The CDR3 loop spans 12 amino acids. The CDR3 loop reads CASQQGGQPQHF. The CDR3 nucleotides are TGTGCCAGCCAACAGGGCGGCCAGCCCCAGCATTTT.

The chain has TRBV9 and TRBJ2-5; tentatively, D is TRBD2 (5 bases). The J call may be mistaken, given a closer DNA end match to TRBJ2-7. The V gene's germline CDR1 is SGDLS and CDR2 YYNGEE. This CDR3 contains 13 residues. The CDR3 DNA is TGTGCCAGCAGCGTAGGGGTGACTACCGAGCAGTACTTC. Encoded protein: CASSVGVTTEQYF.

Only a few counts were recorded for this clone. The rearrangement uses TRBV9 and TRBJ1-3, with 7 bases lining up with TRBD1. This CDR3 has 13 residues. The J segment lost 4 bases and the V segment lost 3 bases, leaving 1 base of the junction unmatched. Germline values: CDR1 SGDLS, CDR2 YYNGEE. This chain's CDR3 is CASSATGGNTIYF. The CDR3 region has the DNA TGTGCCAGCAGCGCGACAGGGGGAAACACCATATATTTT. Variable domain in full (rest from reference TRBV9 and TRBJ1-3): DSGVTQTPKHLITATGQRVTLRCSPRSGDLSVYWYQQSLDQGLQFLIQYYNGEERAKGNILERFSAQQFPDLHSELNLSSLELGDSALYFCASSATGGNTIYFGEGSWLTVV.

This clone was counted between two and nine times. The chain couples TRBV29-1 to TRBJ2-7; 10 nucleotides match TRBD2. This CDR3 is built from 15 residues. V gave up 5 bases and J gave up 4 bases; unmatched junction bases: 11. Germline values: CDR1 SQVTM, CDR2 ANQGSEA. The CDR3 loop is CSVHSGGSQPYEQYF. CDR3 in DNA: TGCAGCGTTCATAGCGGGGGGTCCCAGCCGTACGAGCAGTACTTC.

About this clone: The CDR3 end shows no conserved phenylalanine or tryptophan, and so a read error is likely. The CDR3, as DNA: TGTGCCAGCAGTTTAATGAGCTATGGCTACACCTCC. It codes for CASSLMSYGYTS. The J gene is TRBJ1-2, the V gene TRBV28; no firm D call. The ends were cut back, 2 bases at V and 4 bases at J, with 5 bases in the middle. Germline values: CDR1 MDHEN, CDR2 SYDVKM. The CDR3 loop spans 12 amino acids.

The V gene is TRBV6-6, the J gene TRBJ2-7, with TRBD2 matching over 10 bases. The germline gives CDR1 MNHNY, CDR2 SVGAGI (reference sequence). The junction had 8 bases not matched to a gene; V was cut back by 5 bases and J by 1 base. The CDR3 runs to 16 residues. This CDR3 reads CASSHGLAVGSYEQYF. As DNA, the CDR3 is TGTGCCAGCAGTCACGGACTAGCGGTGGGGTCCTACGAGCAGTACTTC.

Details on this clone: The final CDR3 position lacks the conserved phenylalanine or tryptophan, pointing to a likely read error. The chain has TRBV4-3 and TRBJ2-7; 8 bases map to TRBD1. Germline loops: CDR1 LGHNA, CDR2 YSLEER. V shed 3 bases, J shed 5 bases, and the junction held 6 bases outside the gene matches. The CDR3 covers 14 residues. For the CDR3, the DNA is TGCGCCAGCAGCCAGGACAGGGTCAATGACGAGCAGTACCTC. Its translation: CASSQDRVNDEQYL.

The chain couples TRBV25-1 to TRBJ2-7; tentative D call: TRBD2 (5 bases). V was trimmed by 9 bases and J by 5 bases, leaving 17 bases between them. CDR1 and CDR2 from the germline V gene are MGHDK and SYGVNS. The CDR3 spans 13 residues. CDR3 bases: TGTGCCAGTTCTGTGGGAGTTGTCCACGAGCAGTACTTC. This gives the protein CASSVGVVHEQYF.

CDR3 sequence (DNA): TGCAGCGTAAATGCATACAAGGAAGCTTTCTTT. Its translation: CSVNAYKEAFF. This chain links TRBV29-1 with TRBJ1-1; no clear D. CDR1 SQVTM and CDR2 ANQGSEA come from the germline V gene. CDR3 length: 11 amino acids. V lost 6 bases and J 8 bases, leaving 13 bases between the germline ends.

V and J are TRBV9 and TRBJ1-1; D possibly corresponds to TRBD1 (5 bases). Trimming pared 4 bases from V and 0 bases from J, leaving 19 bases between. CDR3 length equals 17 residues. Germline CDR1 reads SGDLS; CDR2 reads YYNGEE. This chain's CDR3 is CASSTQKWGGMNTEAFF. The CDR3 region has the DNA TGTGCCAGCAGCACACAGAAATGGGGGGGTATGAACACTGAAGCTTTCTTT.

This sequence joins TRBV30 and TRBJ2-5; 12 nucleotides align to TRBD2. Germline V gene sequence: CDR1 GTSNPN, CDR2 SVGIG (reference sequence). Trimming removed 6 bases from V and 1 base from J; junction bases left unmatched: 3. The length of the CDR3 is 14 residues. This CDR3 reads CACPGLAGQETQYF. CDR3 in DNA: TGTGCCTGTCCGGGACTAGCGGGCCAAGAGACCCAGTACTTC.

The rearrangement joins TRBV9 to TRBJ2-2; 10 positions agree with TRBD2. Germline V gene data show CDR1 as SGDLS and CDR2 as YYNGEE. V shed 4 bases and J 7 bases; nucleotides not matched to a gene: 16. The CDR3 loop spans 18 amino acids. The CDR3 region is CASSNLGTSGTNYGELFF. DNA for the CDR3: TGTGCCAGCAGCAACCTCGGCACTAGCGGGACCAATTACGGGGAGCTGTTTTTT.

The V call is TRBV9, the J call TRBJ2-3; D gene uncertain. This CDR3 comprises 14 residues. V was pared by 0 bases and J by 2 bases, with 7 bases between. The V gene's germline CDR1 is SGDLS and CDR2 YYNGEE. Here the CDR3 reads CASSVAELTDTQYF. The CDR3 DNA sequence: TGTGCCAGCAGCGTAGCTGAGCTCACAGATACGCAGTATTTT. The variable domain in full, completed from reference TRBV9 and TRBJ2-3, reads DSGVTQTPKHLITATGQRVTLRCSPRSGDLSVYWYQQSLDQGLQFLIQYYNGEERAKGNILERFSAQQFPDLHSELNLSSLELGDSALYFCASSVAELTDTQYFGPGTRLTVL.

This clone has more than one count but fewer than ten. The V call is TRBV5-7, the J call TRBJ2-2, with 12 positions matching TRBD2. TRBV5-7 has ORF status, its function being uncertain. The ends lost 0 bases at V and 6 bases at J; junction bases unmatched: 12. The CDR3 is made up of 19 amino acids. Written as DNA, the CDR3 is TGTGCCAGCAGCTTGGTTCGGCGACTAGCGGGAGTTCGTGCCGGGGAGCTGTTTTTT. It translates to CASSLVRRLAGVRAGELFF.

The sample holds a few counts of this clone. V is TRBV30 and J is TRBJ2-7; D perhaps matches TRBD1 (6 bases). The V end was cut by 4 bases, the J end by 7 bases, with 20 bases between. There are 14 residues in the CDR3. In germline, CDR1 is GTSNPN, CDR2 SVGIG (reference sequence). The CDR3 nucleotides read TGTGCCTGGACTCCTACCGGGACACCGCGGGAGCAGTACTTC. The encoded protein is CAWTPTGTPREQYF.

The sample holds a few counts of this clone. The chain has TRBV28 and TRBJ1-5, with D unresolved. Germline loops: CDR1 MDHEN, CDR2 SYDVKM. V gave up 0 bases and J gave up 0 bases, with 3 bases separating them. The CDR3 contains 14 residues. In nucleotides, the CDR3 is TGTGCCAGCAGTTTATGGGGTAGCAATCAGCCCCAGCATTTT. Its protein product is CASSLWGSNQPQHF.

The V and J genes are TRBV4-1 and TRBJ1-1, with 10 positions matching TRBD1. CDR3 length: 16 residues. Germline V gene sequence: CDR1 MGHRA, CDR2 YSYEKL. Trimming at V came to 3 bases and at J to 6 bases, leaving 10 bases not matched to a gene. The CDR3, as DNA: TGCGCCAGCAGCCACATTACCGGGACAGGGGTCCCTGAAGCTTTCTTT. Translating gives CASSHITGTGVPEAFF.

This clone was seen only a few times. V gene TRBV28 combines with J gene TRBJ1-3; D ambiguous. The CDR3 has 13 amino acids. Germline V gives CDR1 MDHEN, CDR2 SYDVKM. V lost 2 bases and J lost 8, with 10 bases in between. In DNA form, the CDR3 reads TGTGCCAGCAGTTTACCCAGGAAGGACACCATATATTTT. This codes for CASSLPRKDTIYF.

DNA for the CDR3: TGTGCCAGCAGCCGACAGGGGCCCGGAAACACCATATATTTT. Translation: CASSRQGPGNTIYF. This chain connects TRBV6-5 to TRBJ1-3, with 8 bases lining up with TRBD1. The V gene's germline CDR1 is MNHEY and CDR2 SVGAGI. The V and J ends lost 6 bases and 4 bases, in that order; junction bases with no gene match: 5. CDR3 length: 14 amino acids.

This clone was seen more than once but under ten times. This chain uses TRBV11-3 with TRBJ2-2; tentative D call: TRBD2 (6 bases). The germline V and J ends were trimmed by 5 bases and 3 bases, with 10 bases remaining between them. The CDR3 covers 14 residues. CDR1 is SGHNT, CDR2 YENEEA, per germline. In nucleotides, the CDR3 is TGTGCCAGCAGCCCTCGGGGGTACACCGGGGAGCTGTTTTTT. Translated: CASSPRGYTGELFF.

This clone was seen more than once but under ten times. CDR3 coding DNA: TGTGCCAGCAGCCCGGGGCACGAGCAGTACTTC. Translated: CASSPGHEQYF. This chain connects TRBV11-2 to TRBJ2-7; the D call may be TRBD1 or TRBD2 (5 bases each). The CDR3 consists of 11 residues. With 5 bases removed from V and 5 bases from J, the gap between germline ends came to 7 bases. CDR1 and CDR2 from the germline V gene are SGHAT and FQNNGV. Filled out from reference TRBV11-2 and TRBJ2-7, the complete variable domain reads EAGVAQSPRYKIIEKRQSVAFWCNPISGHATLYWYQQILGQGPKLLIQFQNNGVVDDSQLPKDRFSAERLKGVDSTLKIQPAKLEDSAVYLCASSPGHEQYFGPGTRLTVT.

This clone was found once. This chain uses TRBV11-2 with TRBJ2-7; D remains ambiguous. Trimming cost V 5 bases and J 0 bases, with 17 bases left between them. This CDR3 has 16 residues. Germline V gives CDR1 SGHAT, CDR2 FQNNGV. This CDR3 reads CASSQMLASSSYEQYF. The CDR3 DNA is TGTGCCAGCAGCCAAATGTTAGCAAGCAGCTCCTACGAGCAGTACTTC.